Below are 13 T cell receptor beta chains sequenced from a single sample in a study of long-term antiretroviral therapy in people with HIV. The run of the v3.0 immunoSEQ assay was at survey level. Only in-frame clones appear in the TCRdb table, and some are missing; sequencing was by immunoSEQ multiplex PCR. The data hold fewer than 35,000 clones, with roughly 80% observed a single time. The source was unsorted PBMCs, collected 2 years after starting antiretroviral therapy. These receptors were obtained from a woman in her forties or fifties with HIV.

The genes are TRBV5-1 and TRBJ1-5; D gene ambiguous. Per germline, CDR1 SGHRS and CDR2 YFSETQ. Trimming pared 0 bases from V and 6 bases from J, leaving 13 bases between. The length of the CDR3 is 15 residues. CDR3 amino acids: CASSLEASGGQPQHF. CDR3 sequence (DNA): TGCGCCAGCAGCTTGGAGGCTTCGGGCGGTCAGCCCCAGCATTTT.

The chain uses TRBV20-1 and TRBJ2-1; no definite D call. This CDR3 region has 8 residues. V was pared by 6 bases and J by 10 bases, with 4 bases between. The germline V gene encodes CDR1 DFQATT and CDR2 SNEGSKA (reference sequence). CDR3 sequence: CSAGEQFF. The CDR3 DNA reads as TGCAGTGCAGGGGAGCAGTTCTTC.

CDR3 in DNA: TGTGCCAGCTCACCACTACCAGCGGGGGGGTTCAATGAGCAGTTCTTC. Its translation: CASSPLPAGGFNEQFF. The chain couples TRBV18 to TRBJ2-1; 10 nucleotides align to TRBD2. This CDR3 spans 16 amino acids. V was clipped by 1 base and J by 6 bases; unmatched bases: 6. The V gene's germline CDR1 is KGHSH and CDR2 LQKENI.

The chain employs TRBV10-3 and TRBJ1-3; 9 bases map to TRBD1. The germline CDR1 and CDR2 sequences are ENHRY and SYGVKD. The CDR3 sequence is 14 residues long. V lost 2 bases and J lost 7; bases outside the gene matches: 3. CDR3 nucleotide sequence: TGTGCCATCAGTGAGACAGGGGGCTGGAACACCATATATTTT. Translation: CAISETGGWNTIYF.

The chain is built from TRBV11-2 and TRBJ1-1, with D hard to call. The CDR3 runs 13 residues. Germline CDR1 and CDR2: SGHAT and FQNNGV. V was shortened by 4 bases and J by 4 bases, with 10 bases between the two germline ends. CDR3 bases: TGTGCCAGCAGCTCGCCCTATGGCACTGAAGCTTTCTTT. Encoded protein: CASSSPYGTEAFF. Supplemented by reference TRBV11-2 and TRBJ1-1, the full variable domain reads EAGVAQSPRYKIIEKRQSVAFWCNPISGHATLYWYQQILGQGPKLLIQFQNNGVVDDSQLPKDRFSAERLKGVDSTLKIQPAKLEDSAVYLCASSSPYGTEAFFGQGTRLTVV.

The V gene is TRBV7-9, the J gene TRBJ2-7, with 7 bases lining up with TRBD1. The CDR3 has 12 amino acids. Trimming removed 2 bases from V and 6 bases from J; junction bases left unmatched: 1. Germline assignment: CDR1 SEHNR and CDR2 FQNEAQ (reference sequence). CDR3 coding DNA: TGTGCCAGCAGCTTAACAGGGGTCGAGCAGTACGTC. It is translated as CASSLTGVEQYV.

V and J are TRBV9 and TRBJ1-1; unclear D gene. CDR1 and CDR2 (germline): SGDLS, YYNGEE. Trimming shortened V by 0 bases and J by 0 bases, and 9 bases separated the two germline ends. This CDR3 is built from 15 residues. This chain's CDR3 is CASSVGGGMNTEAFF. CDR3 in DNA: TGTGCCAGCAGCGTAGGAGGAGGGATGAACACTGAAGCTTTCTTT.

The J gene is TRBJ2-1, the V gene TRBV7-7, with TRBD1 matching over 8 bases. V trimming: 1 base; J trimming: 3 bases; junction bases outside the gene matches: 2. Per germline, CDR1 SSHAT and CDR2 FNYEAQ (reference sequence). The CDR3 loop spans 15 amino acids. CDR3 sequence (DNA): TGTGCCAGCAGCTTAGGACAGGGGAGCTACAATGAGCAGTTCTTC. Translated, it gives CASSLGQGSYNEQFF.

The CDR3 DNA is TGTGCCAGCAGCTTATCCCCAGGGACCACTGAAGCTTTCTTT. Translated, it gives CASSLSPGTTEAFF. This chain links TRBV7-3 with TRBJ1-1, with a weak D call TRBD1 (5 bases). The CDR3 sequence is 14 residues long. Germline CDR1 reads SGHTA; CDR2 reads FQGTGA. V lost 2 bases and J lost 4, with 11 bases in between.

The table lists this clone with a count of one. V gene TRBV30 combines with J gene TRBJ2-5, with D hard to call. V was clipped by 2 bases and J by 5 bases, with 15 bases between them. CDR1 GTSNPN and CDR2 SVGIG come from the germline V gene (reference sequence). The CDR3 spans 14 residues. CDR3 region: CAWSLLSIRETQYF. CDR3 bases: TGTGCCTGGAGTCTCCTATCGATAAGGGAGACCCAGTACTTC. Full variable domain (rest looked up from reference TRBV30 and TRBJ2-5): SQTIHQWPATLVQPVGSPLSLECTVEGTSNPNLYWYRQAAGRGLQLLFYSVGIGQISSEVPQNLSASRPQDRQFILSSKKLLLSDSGFYLCAWSLLSIRETQYFGPGTRLLVL.

As DNA, the CDR3 is TGTGCCAGCAGTTACTCGTCTAGCGGGGGGCAAAAGACCCAGTACTTC. Translation gives CASSYSSSGGQKTQYF. The genes are TRBV6-5 and TRBJ2-5, with TRBD2 matching over 11 bases. V shed 0 bases, J shed 6 bases, and the junction held 6 bases outside the gene matches. CDR3 size: 16 residues. CDR1 MNHEY and CDR2 SVGAGI come from the germline V gene.

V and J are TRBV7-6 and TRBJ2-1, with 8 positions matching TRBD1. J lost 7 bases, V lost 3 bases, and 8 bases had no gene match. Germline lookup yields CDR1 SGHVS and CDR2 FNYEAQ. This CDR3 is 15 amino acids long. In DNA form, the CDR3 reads TGTGCCAGCAGCTTTCAGGACAGGGAGCCTAATGAGCAGTTCTTC. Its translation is CASSFQDREPNEQFF.

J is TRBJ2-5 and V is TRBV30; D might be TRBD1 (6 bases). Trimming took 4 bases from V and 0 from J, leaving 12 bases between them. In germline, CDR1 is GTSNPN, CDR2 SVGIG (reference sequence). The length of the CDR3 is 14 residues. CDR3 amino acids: CAWTGHYDQETQYF. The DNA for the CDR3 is TGTGCCTGGACGGGACACTATGACCAAGAGACCCAGTACTTC.